This T cell receptor beta chain stems from a study of shared clonotypes between healthy human individuals. Turning to the study itself: Donors had three CD4 naive, three CD4 memory, two CD8 naive and one CD8 memory plate apiece.

All of the donors resided in Nashville, Tennessee, and each was a Caucasian adult. Splitting of CD4+ cells produced CD45RA+ naive and CD45RA-negative memory subsets. Genomic DNA belonging to each subset was distributed in equal measure over several immunoSEQ plates. The data were produced by immunoSEQ multiplex PCR, yet TCRdb's version contains in-frame clones alone and is incomplete. The repertoire holds around 2.1 million clones, with approximately 95% as singletons. The sequenced material came from naive CD4+ T cells sorted from blood. Documented subset: CD45RA+ positively selected. The receptor comes from a man between 18 and 29 years old in good health.

CDR3 sequence reads: CASSLAGQGARNEKLFF. The CDR3, as DNA: TGTGCCAGCAGCTTAGCCGGACAGGGGGCGCGTAATGAAAAACTGTTTTTT. The rearrangement links TRBV7-2 to TRBJ1-4, with TRBD1 matching 11 bases. The CDR3 length is 17 residues. The V and J ends lost 0 bases and 4 bases, in that order; junction bases with no gene match: 4. Germline V gene sequence: CDR1 SGHTA, CDR2 FQGNSA.